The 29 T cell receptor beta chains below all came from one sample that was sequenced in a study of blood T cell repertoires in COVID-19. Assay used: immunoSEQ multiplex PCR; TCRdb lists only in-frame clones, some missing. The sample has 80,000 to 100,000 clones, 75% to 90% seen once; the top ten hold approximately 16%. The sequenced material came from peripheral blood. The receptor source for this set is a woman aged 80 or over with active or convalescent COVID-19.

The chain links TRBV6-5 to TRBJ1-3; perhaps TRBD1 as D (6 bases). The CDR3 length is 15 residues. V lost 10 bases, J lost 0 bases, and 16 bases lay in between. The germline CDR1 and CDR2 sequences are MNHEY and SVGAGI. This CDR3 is CATAPGASSGNTIYF. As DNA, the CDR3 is TGTGCCACCGCCCCAGGGGCTAGCTCTGGAAACACCATATATTTT.

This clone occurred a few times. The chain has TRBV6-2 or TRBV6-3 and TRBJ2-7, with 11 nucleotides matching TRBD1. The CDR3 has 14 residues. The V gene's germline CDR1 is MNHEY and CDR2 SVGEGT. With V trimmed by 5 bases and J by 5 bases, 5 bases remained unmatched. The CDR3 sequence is CASSRRTGGDEQYF. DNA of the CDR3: TGTGCCAGCAGTCGACGGACAGGGGGCGACGAGCAGTACTTC.

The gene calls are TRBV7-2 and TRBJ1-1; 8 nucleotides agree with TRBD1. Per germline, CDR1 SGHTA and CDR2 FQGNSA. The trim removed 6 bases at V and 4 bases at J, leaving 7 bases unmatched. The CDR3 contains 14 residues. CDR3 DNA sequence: TGTGCCAGCAGGTCACAGGGGGGGAGCACTGAAGCTTTCTTT. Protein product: CASRSQGGSTEAFF.

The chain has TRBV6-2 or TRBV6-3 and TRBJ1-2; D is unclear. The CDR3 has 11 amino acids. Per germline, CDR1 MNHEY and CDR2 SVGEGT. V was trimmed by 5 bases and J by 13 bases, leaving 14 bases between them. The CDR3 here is CASSTGFPPTF. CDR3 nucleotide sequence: TGTGCCAGCAGTACGGGATTTCCCCCCACCTTC.

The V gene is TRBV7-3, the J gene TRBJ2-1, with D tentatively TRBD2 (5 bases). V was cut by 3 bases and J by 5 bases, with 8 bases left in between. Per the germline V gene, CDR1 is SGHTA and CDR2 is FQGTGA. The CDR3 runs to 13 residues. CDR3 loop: CASSFGVDNEQFF. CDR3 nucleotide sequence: TGTGCCAGCAGCTTCGGGGTGGACAATGAGCAGTTCTTC.

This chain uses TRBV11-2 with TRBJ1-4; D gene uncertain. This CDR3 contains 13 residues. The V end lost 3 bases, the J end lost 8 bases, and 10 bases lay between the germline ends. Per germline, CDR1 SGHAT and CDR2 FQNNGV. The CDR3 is CASSLTGSEKLFF. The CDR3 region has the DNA TGTGCCAGCAGCTTGACCGGGTCCGAAAAACTGTTTTTT.

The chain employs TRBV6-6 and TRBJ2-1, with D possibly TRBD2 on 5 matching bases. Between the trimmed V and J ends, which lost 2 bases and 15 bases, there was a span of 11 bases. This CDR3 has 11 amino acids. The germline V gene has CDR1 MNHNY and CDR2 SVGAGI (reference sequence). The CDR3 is CASSYAGGRFF. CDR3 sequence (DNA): TGTGCCAGCAGTTACGCCGGAGGAAGGTTCTTC.

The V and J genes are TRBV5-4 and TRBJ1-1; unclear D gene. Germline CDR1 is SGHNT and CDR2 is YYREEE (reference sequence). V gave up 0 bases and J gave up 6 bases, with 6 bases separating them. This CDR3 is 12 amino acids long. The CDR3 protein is CASSLVLSEAFF. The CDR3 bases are TGTGCCAGCAGCTTGGTACTTTCTGAAGCTTTCTTT.

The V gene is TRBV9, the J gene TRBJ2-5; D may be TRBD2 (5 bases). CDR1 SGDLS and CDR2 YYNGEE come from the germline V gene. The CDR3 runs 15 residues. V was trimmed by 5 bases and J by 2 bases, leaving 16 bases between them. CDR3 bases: TGTGCCAGCAGTCTGTCGGGAACGGAGCAAGAGACCCAGTACTTC. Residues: CASSLSGTEQETQYF.

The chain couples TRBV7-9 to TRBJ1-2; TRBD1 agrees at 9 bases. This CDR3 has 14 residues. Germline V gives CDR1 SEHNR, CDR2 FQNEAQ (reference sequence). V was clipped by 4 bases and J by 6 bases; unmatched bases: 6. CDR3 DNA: TGTGCCAGCAGCTCAACCGGGACAGGGAATGGCTACACCTTC. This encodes CASSSTGTGNGYTF.

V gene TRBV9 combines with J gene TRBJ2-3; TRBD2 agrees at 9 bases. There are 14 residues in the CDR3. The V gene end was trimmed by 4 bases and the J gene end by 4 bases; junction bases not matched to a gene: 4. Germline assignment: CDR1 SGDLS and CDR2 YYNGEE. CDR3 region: CASSLGLASDTQYF. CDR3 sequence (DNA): TGTGCCAGCAGCTTGGGACTAGCCTCAGATACGCAGTATTTT.

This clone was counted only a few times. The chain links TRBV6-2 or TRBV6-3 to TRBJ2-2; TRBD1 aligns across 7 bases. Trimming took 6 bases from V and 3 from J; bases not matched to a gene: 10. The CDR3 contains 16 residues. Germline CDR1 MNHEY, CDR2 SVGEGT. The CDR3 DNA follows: TGTGCCAGCAGCACCCTTCAGGGGGTCGACACCGGGGAGCTGTTTTTT. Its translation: CASSTLQGVDTGELFF.

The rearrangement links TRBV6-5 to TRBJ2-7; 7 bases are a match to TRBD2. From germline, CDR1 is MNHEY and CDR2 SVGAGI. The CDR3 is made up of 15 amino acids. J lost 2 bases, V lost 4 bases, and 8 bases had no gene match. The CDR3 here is CASSLREGPTYEQYF. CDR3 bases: TGTGCCAGCAGTTTGAGGGAGGGCCCGACCTACGAGCAGTACTTC.

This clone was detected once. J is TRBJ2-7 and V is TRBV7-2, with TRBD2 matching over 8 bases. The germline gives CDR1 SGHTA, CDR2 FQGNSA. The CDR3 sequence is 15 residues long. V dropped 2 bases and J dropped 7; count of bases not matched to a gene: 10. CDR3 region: CASSLISGTAWEQYF. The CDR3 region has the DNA TGTGCCAGCAGCTTAATTAGCGGGACGGCGTGGGAGCAGTACTTC.

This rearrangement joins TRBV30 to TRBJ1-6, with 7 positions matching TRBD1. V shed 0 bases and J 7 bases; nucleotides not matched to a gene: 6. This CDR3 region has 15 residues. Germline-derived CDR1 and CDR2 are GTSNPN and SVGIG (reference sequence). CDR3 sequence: CAWSVTGAGNSPLHF. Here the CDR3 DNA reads TGTGCCTGGAGTGTAACAGGGGCCGGGAATTCACCCCTCCACTTT.

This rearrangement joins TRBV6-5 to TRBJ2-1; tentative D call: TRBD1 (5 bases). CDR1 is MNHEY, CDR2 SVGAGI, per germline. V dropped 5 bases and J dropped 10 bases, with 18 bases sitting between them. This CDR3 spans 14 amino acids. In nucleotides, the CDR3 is TGTGCCAGCAGTCGAACAGGTAACAATCGGGAGCAGTTCTTC. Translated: CASSRTGNNREQFF.

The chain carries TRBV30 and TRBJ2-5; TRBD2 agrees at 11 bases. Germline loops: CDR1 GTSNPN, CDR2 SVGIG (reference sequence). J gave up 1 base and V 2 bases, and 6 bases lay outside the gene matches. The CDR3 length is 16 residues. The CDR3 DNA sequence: TGTGCCTGGAGTCCACCGGGACTAGCGGTCCAAGAGACCCAGTACTTC. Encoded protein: CAWSPPGLAVQETQYF.

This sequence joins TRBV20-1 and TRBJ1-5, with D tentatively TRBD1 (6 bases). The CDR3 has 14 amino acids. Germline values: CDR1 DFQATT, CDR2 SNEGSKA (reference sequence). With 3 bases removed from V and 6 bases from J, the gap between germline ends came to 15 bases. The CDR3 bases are TGCAGTGCTAGTATAAATCCAGGGGCTCAGCCCCAGCATTTT. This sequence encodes CSASINPGAQPQHF.

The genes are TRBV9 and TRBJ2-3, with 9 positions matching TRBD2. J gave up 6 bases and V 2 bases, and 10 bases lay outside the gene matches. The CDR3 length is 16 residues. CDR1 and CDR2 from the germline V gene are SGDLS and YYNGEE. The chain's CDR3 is CASSVGGGALGDTQYF. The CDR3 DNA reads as TGTGCCAGCAGCGTCGGCGGGGGGGCTCTAGGGGATACGCAGTATTTT.

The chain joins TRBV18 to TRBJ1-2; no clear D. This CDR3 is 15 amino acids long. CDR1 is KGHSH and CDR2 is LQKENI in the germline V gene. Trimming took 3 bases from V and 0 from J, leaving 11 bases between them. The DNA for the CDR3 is TGTGCCAGCTCACCCGGTCAGGCATCTAACTATGGCTACACCTTC. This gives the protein CASSPGQASNYGYTF.

The chain's CDR3 is CASSLGVHTEAFF. The CDR3 DNA follows: TGTGCCAGCAGTTTAGGGGTACACACTGAAGCTTTCTTT. The rearrangement links TRBV6-6 to TRBJ1-1; D may be TRBD1 (5 bases). Germline V gives CDR1 MNHNY, CDR2 SVGAGI (reference sequence). Trimming left V 4 bases short and J 3 bases short, with 9 bases between. The CDR3 runs to 13 residues.

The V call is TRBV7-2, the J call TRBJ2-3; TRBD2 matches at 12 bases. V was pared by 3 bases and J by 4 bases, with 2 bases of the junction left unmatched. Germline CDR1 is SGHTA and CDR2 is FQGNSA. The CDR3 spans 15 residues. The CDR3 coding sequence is TGTGCCAGCAGCTTGACTAGCGGGGGCTCAGATACGCAGTATTTT. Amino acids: CASSLTSGGSDTQYF.

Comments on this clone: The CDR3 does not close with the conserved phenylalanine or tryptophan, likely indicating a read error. Here the CDR3 DNA reads TGTGCCAGCAGTCCAACAGGGGGGACCTATGGCTACACCCTC. This codes for CASSPTGGTYGYTL. This chain links TRBV6-5 with TRBJ1-2; 8 bases line up with TRBD1. This CDR3 spans 14 amino acids. Germline V gives CDR1 MNHEY, CDR2 SVGAGI. After removal of 5 bases from V and 4 bases from J, the junction contained 6 bases not matched to a gene.

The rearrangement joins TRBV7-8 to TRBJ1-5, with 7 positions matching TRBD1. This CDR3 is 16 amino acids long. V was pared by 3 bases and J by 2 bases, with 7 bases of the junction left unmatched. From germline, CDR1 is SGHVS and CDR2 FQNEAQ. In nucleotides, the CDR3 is TGTGCCAGCAGCTTGATAACAGGGGAAGGCAATCAGCCCCAGCATTTT. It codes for CASSLITGEGNQPQHF.

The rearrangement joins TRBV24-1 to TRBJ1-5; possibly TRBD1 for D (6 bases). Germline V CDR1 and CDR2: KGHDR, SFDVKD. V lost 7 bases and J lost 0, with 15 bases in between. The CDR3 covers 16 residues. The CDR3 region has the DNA TGTGCCACCAGATACAGGGAACTCTGTAGCAATCAGCCCCAGCATTTT. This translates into CATRYRELCSNQPQHF.

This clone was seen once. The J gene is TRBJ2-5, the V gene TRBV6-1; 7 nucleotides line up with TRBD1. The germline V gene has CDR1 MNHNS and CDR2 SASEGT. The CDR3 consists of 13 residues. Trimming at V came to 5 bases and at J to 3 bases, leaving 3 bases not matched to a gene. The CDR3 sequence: CASSYGTEETQYF. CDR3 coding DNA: TGTGCCAGCAGTTATGGGACAGAAGAGACCCAGTACTTC.

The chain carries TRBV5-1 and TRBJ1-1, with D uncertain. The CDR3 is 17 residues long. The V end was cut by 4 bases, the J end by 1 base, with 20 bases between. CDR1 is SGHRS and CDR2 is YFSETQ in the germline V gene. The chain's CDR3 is CASSRDGGLSPNTEAFF. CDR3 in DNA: TGCGCCAGCAGCCGGGATGGAGGTCTTTCCCCGAACACTGAAGCTTTCTTT.

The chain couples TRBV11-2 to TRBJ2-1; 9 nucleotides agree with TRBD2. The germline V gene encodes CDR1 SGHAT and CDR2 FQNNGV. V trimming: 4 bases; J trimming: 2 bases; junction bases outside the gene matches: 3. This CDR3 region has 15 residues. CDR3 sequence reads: CASSSGLATYNEQFF. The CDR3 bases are TGTGCCAGCAGCTCCGGACTAGCGACCTACAATGAGCAGTTCTTC.

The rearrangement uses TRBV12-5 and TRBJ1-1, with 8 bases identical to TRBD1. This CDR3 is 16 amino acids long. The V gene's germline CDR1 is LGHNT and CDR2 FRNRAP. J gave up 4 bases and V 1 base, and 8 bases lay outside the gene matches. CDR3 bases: TGTGCTAGTGGTTTGGGCAGACAGGGGTGGAGCACTGAAGCTTTCTTT. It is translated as CASGLGRQGWSTEAFF.